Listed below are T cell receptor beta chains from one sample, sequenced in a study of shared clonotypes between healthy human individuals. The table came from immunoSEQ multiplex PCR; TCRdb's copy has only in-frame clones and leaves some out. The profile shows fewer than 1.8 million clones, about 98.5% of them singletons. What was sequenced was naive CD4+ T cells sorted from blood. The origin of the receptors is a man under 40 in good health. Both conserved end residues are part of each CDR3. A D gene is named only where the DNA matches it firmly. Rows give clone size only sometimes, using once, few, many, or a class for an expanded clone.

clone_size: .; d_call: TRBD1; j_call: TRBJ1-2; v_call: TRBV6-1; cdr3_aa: CASSELTITGTEADGYTF; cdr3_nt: TGTGCCAGCAGTGAACTTACAATTACTGGGACAGAGGCTGATGGCTACACCTTC
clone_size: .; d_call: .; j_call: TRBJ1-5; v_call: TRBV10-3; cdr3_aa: CAIRSGLEGNQPQHF; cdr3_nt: TGTGCCATCAGGAGTGGCCTGGAGGGCAATCAGCCCCAGCATTTT
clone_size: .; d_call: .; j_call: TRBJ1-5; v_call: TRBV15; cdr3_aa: CATSRDLLGDTIKYQPQHF; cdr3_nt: TGTGCCACCAGCAGAGATCTCTTAGGGGACACAATCAAGTATCAGCCCCAGCATTTT
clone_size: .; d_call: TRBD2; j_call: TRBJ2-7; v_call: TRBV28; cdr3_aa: CASSPRGLASFEQYF; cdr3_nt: TGTGCCAGCAGCCCGCGAGGACTAGCTAGCTTCGAGCAGTACTTC
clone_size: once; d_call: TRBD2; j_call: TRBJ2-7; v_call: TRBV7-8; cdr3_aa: CASSRAGVVYEQYF; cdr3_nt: TGTGCCAGCAGCAGAGCGGGGGTAGTCTACGAGCAGTACTTC
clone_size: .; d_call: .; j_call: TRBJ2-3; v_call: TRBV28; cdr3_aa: CASTKSSTQYF; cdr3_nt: TGTGCCAGCACCAAAAGCAGTACGCAGTATTTT
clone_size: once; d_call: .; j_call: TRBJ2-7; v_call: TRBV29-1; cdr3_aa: CSVEGGGGAYEQYF; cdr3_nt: TGCAGCGTTGAAGGGGGAGGAGGGGCCTACGAGCAGTACTTC
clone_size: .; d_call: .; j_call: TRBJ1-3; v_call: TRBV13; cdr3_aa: CASSGTQGRQTNTIYF; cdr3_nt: TGTGCCAGCAGCGGAACGCAGGGACGCCAGACGAACACCATATATTTT
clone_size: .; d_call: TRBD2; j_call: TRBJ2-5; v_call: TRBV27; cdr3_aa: CASSLAGAETQYF; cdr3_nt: TGTGCCAGCAGTTTGGCGGGAGCGGAGACCCAGTACTTC
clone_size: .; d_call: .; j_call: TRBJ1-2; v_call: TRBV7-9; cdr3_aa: CASSAGTKGRYGYTF; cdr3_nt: TGTGCCAGCAGCGCCGGGACCAAGGGTCGCTATGGCTACACCTTC
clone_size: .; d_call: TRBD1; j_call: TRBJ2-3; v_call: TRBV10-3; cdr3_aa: CAITRTGPTDTQYF; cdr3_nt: TGTGCCATCACCAGGACAGGCCCCACAGATACGCAGTATTTT
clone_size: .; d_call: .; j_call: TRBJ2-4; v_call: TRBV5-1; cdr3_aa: CASSLGQTGTTRNIQYF; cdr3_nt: TGCGCCAGCAGCTTGGGGCAAACCGGGACGACCAGGAACATTCAGTACTTC
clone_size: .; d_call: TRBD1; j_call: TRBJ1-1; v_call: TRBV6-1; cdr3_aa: CASRTDRAHTEAFF; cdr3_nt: TGTGCCAGCAGAACCGACAGGGCCCACACTGAAGCTTTCTTT
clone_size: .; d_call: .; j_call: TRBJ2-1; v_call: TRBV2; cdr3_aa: CASSGGENNEQFF; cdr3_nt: TGTGCCAGCAGTGGAGGAGAAAACAATGAGCAGTTCTTC
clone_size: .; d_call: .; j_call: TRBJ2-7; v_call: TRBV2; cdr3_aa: CASSLTTVGYEQYF; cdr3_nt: TGTGCCAGCAGTCTAACGACAGTAGGATACGAGCAGTACTTC
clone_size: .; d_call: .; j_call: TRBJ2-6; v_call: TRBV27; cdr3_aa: CASSRHGVTGANVLTF; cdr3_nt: TGTGCCAGCAGTCGCCACGGGGTCACTGGGGCCAACGTCCTGACTTTC
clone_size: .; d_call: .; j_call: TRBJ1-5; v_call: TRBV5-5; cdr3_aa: CASSLAGQGGNQPQHF; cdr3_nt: TGTGCCAGCAGCTTGGCCGGGCAGGGTGGGAATCAGCCCCAGCATTTT
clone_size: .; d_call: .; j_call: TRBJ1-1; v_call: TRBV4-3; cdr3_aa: CASSQVTGNEAFF; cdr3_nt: TGCGCCAGCAGCCAAGTGACGGGCAATGAAGCTTTCTTT
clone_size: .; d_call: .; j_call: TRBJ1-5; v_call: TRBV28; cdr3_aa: CASSSARQAPQPQHF; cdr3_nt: TGTGCCAGCAGTTCCGCCCGACAGGCCCCACAGCCCCAGCATTTT
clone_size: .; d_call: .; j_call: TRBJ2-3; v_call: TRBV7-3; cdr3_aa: CASSWDGADTQYF; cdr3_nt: TGTGCCAGCAGCTGGGACGGGGCGGATACGCAGTATTTT
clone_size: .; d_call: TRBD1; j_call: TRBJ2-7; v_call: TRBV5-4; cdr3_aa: CASSLGQGAIYEQYF; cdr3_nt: TGTGCCAGCAGCCTGGGACAGGGGGCAATTTACGAGCAGTACTTC
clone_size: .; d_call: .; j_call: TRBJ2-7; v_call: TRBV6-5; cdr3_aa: CASGEGDEQYF; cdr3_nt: TGTGCCAGCGGGGAAGGGGATGAGCAGTACTTC
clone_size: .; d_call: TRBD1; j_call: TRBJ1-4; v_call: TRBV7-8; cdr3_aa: CASSLVRPGGEKLFF; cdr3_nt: TGTGCCAGCAGCTTAGTCAGGCCAGGGGGAGAAAAACTGTTTTTT
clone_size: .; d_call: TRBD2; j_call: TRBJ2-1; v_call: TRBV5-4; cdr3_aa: CASSLQLAETNEQFF; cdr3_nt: TGTGCCAGCAGCTTGCAACTAGCGGAGACCAATGAGCAGTTCTTC
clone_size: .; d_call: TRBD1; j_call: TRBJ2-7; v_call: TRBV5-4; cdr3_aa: CASSLPGQGPYEQYF; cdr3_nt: TGTGCCAGCAGCTTGCCGGGACAGGGTCCCTACGAGCAGTACTTC
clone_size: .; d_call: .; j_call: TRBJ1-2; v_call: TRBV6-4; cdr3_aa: CASRSGTNGAGGYTF; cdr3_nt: TGTGCCAGCAGATCCGGGACCAACGGAGCGGGCGGCTACACCTTC
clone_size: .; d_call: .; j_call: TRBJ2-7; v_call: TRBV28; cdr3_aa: CANSESGGGYEQYF; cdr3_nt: TGTGCCAACAGCGAGAGCGGAGGGGGCTACGAGCAGTACTTC
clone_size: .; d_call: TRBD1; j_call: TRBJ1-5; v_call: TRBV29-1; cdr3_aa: CSVGGQDNQPQHF; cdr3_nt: TGCAGCGTTGGTGGACAGGACAATCAGCCCCAGCATTTT
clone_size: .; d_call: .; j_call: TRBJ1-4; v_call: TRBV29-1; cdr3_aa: CSYSGATNEKLFF; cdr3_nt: TGCAGCTATTCTGGGGCAACTAATGAAAAACTGTTTTTT
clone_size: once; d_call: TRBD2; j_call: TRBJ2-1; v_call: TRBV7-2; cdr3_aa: CASSLAIATGTRANEQFF; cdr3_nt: TGTGCCAGCAGCTTAGCGATCGCAACCGGGACTAGGGCCAATGAGCAGTTCTTC
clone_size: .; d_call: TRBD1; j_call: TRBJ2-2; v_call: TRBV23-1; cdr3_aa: CASRRFRGQGTNTGELFF; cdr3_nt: TGCGCCAGCAGAAGATTTCGAGGACAGGGGACGAACACCGGGGAGCTGTTTTTT
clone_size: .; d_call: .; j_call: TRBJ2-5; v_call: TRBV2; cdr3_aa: CASSGNSQETQYF; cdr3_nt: TGTGCCAGCAGTGGTAACAGCCAAGAGACCCAGTACTTC
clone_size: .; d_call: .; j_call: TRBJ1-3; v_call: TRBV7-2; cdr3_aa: CASSFARNTIYF; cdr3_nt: TGTGCCAGCAGCTTCGCTCGGAACACCATATATTTT
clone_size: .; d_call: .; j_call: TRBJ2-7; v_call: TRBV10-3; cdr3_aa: CAISETPTGSQSYEQYF; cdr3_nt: TGTGCCATCAGTGAGACTCCTACCGGGTCCCAATCCTACGAGCAGTACTTC
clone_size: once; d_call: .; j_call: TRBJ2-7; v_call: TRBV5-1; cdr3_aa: CASSLGDLYEQYF; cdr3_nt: TGCGCCAGCAGCCTGGGGGACCTTTACGAGCAGTACTTC
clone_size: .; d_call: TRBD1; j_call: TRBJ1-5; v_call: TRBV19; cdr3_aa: CASSMIDRAPNNQPQHF; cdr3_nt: TGTGCCAGTAGTATGATTGACAGGGCACCCAACAATCAGCCCCAGCATTTT
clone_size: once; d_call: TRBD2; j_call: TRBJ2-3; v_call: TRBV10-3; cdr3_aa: CAIRAPGTSGSRGTDTQYF; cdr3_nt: TGTGCCATCAGGGCCCCCGGGACTAGCGGGAGTAGGGGGACAGATACGCAGTATTTT
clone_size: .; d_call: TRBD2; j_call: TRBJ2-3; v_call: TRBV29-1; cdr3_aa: CSLNGRRGTDTQYF; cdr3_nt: TGCAGCCTTAACGGGAGGCGAGGAACAGATACGCAGTATTTT
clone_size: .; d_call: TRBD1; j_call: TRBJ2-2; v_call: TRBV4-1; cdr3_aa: CASSRRTGGNAGELFF; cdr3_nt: TGCGCCAGCAGCCGCCGGACAGGGGGCAACGCCGGGGAGCTGTTTTTT
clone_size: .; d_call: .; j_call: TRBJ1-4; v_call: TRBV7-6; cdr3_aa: CASSLRLGKDEKLFF; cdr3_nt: TGTGCCAGCAGCCTGAGACTCGGGAAGGATGAAAAACTGTTTTTT
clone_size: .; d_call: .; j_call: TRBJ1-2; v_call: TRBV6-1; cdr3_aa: CASSEDGTYGYTF; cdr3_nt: TGTGCCAGCAGTGAAGACGGGACCTATGGCTACACCTTC
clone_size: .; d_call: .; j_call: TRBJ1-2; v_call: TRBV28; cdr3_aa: CASSLSTGIPWGYTF; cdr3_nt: TGTGCCAGCAGTTTATCCACCGGCATCCCCTGGGGCTACACCTTC
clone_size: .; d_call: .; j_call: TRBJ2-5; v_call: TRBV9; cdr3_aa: CASSVGSGYQETQYF; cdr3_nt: TGTGCCAGCAGCGTAGGTTCCGGTTACCAAGAGACCCAGTACTTC